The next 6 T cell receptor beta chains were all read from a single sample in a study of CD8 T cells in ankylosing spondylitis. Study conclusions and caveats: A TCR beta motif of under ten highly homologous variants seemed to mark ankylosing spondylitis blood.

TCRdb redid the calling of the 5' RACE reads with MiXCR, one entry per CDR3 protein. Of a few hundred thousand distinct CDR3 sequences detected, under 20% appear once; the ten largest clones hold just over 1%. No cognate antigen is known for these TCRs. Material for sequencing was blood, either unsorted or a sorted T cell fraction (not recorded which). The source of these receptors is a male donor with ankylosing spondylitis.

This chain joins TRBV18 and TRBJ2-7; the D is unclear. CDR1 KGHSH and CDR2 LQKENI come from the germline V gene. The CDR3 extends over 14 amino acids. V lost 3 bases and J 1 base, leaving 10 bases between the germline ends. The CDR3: CASSPTTLSYEQYF. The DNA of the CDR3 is TGTGCCAGCTCACCGACGACTCTTTCCTACGAGCAGTACTTC.

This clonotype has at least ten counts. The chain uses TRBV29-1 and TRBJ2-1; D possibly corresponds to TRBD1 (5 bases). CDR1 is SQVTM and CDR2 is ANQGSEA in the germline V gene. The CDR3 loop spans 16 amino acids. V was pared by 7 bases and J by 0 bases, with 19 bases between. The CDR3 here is CSAAGSGSSSYNEQFF. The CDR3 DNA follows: TGCAGCGCCGCCGGTTCAGGGTCTAGCTCCTACAATGAGCAGTTCTTC.

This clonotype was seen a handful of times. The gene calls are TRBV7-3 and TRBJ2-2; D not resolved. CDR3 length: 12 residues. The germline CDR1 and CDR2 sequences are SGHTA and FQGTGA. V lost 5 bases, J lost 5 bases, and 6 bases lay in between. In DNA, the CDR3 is TGTGCCAGCAGCGCAACTACCGGGGAGCTGTTTTTT. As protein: CASSATTGELFF.

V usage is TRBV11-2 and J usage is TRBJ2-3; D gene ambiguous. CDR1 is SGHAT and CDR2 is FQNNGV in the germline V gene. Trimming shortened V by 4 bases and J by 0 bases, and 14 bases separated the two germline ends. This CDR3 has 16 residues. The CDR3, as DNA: TGTGCCAGCAGCTCGGGCGTGGCCCCTAGCACAGATACGCAGTATTTT. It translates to CASSSGVAPSTDTQYF.

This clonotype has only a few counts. The CDR3 loop is CSAIPTQGAWNTEAFF. Written as DNA, the CDR3 is TGCAGTGCTATCCCCACCCAGGGGGCATGGAACACTGAAGCTTTCTTT. The chain links TRBV20-1 to TRBJ1-1; 8 nucleotides line up with TRBD1. The V and J ends lost 4 bases and 1 base, in that order; junction bases with no gene match: 11. Germline assignment: CDR1 DFQATT and CDR2 SNEGSKA (reference sequence). The CDR3 totals 16 residues.

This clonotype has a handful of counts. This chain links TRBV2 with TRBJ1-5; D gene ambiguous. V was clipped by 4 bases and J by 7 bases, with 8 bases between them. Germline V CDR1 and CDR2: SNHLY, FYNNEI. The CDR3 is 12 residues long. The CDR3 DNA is TGTGCCAGCAGTGTAGACGGGCAGCCCCAGCATTTT. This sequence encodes CASSVDGQPQHF.